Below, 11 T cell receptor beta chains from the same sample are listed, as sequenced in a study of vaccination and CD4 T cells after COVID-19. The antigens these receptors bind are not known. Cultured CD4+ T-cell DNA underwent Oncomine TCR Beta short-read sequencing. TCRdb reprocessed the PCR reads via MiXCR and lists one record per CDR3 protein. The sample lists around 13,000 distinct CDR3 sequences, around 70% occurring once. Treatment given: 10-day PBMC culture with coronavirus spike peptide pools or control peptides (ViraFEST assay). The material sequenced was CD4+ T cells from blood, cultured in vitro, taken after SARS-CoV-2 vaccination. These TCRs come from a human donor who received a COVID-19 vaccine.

The CDR3 DNA reads TGTGCCAGTAGTCCCGGGGGGGGTTTGGACACTGAAGCTTTCTTT. Encoded protein: CASSPGGGLDTEAFF. The genes are TRBV19 and TRBJ1-1; D is perhaps TRBD1 (5 bases). V lost 5 bases and J 3 bases, leaving 16 bases between the germline ends. The CDR3 sequence is 15 residues long. Germline values: CDR1 LNHDA, CDR2 SQIVND (reference sequence).

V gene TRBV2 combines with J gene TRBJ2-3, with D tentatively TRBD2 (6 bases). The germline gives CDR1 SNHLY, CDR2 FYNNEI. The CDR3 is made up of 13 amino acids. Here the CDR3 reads CATKGGREDTQYF. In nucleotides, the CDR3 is TGTGCTACAAAGGGAGGCAGGGAAGATACGCAGTATTTT.

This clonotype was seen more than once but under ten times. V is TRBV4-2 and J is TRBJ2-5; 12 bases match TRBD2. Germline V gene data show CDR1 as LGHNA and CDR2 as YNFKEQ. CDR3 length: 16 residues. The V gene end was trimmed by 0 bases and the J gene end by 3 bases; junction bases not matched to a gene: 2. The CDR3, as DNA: TGTGCCAGCAGCCAAGATCTAGCGGGGGGGGAAGAGACCCAGTACTTC. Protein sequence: CASSQDLAGGEETQYF.

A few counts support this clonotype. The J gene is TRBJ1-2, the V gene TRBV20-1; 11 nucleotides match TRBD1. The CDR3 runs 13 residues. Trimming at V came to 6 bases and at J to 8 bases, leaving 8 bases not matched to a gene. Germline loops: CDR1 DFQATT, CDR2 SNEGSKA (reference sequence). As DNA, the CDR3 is TGCAGTGCCCTTAGGACAGGGGGCCTGGGCTACACCTTC. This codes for CSALRTGGLGYTF.

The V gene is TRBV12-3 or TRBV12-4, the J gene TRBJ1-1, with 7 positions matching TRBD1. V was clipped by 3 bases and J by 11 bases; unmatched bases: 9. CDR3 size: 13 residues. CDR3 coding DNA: TGTGCCAGCAGTTTGACCAGGGGGTGGTCGGCTTTCTTT. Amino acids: CASSLTRGWSAFF.

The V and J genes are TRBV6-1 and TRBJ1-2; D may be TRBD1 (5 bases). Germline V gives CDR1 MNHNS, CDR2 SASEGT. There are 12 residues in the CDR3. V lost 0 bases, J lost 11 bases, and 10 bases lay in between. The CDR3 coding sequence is TGTGCCAGCAGTGAAGCGGGGACTCCTTACACCTTC. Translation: CASSEAGTPYTF.

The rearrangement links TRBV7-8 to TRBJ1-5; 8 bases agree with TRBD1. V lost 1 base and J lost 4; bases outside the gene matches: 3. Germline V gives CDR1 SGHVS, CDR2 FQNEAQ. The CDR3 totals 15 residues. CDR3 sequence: CASSLVTGGNQPQHF. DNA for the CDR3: TGTGCCAGCAGCTTAGTAACAGGGGGAAATCAGCCCCAGCATTTT.

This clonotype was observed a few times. The CDR3 bases are TGTGCCAGCAGTCGAGTTTCAGACAGGGGGTCAGTTGGCTACACCTTC. Residues: CASSRVSDRGSVGYTF. V gene TRBV6-1 combines with J gene TRBJ1-2; 9 positions agree with TRBD1. CDR1 and CDR2 (germline): MNHNS, SASEGT. The CDR3 is made up of 16 amino acids. Trimming at V came to 5 bases and at J to 7 bases, leaving 14 bases not matched to a gene.

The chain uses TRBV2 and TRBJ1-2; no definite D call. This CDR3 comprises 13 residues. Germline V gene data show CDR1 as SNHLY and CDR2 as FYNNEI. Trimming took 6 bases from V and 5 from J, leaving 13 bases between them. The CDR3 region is CASSLRTEYGYTF. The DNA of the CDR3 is TGTGCCAGCAGCCTACGGACGGAGTATGGCTACACCTTC.

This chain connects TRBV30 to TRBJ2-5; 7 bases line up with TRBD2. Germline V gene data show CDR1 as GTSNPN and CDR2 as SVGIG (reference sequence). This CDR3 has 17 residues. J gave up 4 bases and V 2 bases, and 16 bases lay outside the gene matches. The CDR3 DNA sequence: TGTGCCTGGAGTCGTATACTCATATCGACTAGCCGAGAGACCCAGTACTTC. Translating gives CAWSRILISTSRETQYF.

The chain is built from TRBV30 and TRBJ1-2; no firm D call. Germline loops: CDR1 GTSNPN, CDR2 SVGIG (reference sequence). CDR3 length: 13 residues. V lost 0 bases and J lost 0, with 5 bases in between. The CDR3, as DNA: TGTGCCTGGAGTGTCGGCACTAACTATGGCTACACCTTC. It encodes CAWSVGTNYGYTF.